A single sample is the source of the 9 T cell receptor beta chains below, sequenced in a study of early T cells in non-severe SARS-CoV-2 infection. In TCRdb, the 5' RACE reads were re-called with MiXCR into one record per CDR3 protein. The sample carries tens of thousands of distinct CDR3 sequences, 9.5% to 15% recorded once. What was sequenced was whole blood. These receptor sequences come from an adult who was a healthcare worker with PCR-confirmed SARS-CoV-2 infection or an uninfected control (not recorded which).

V gene TRBV29-1 combines with J gene TRBJ2-6; D call uncertain. The V and J ends lost 4 bases and 0 bases respectively, with 10 bases between them. Germline V gene lookup returns CDR1 SQVTM and CDR2 ANQGSEA. This CDR3 comprises 15 residues. In nucleotides, the CDR3 is TGCAGCGTTGGCGGTCCGAGCTCTGGGGCCAACGTCCTGACTTTC. It translates to CSVGGPSSGANVLTF.

A word on this clonotype: A read error is possible here, since a much larger clone lies one base away. CDR3 DNA: TGTGCCAGCAGCGGGGGACTGGGGTTTTCCTACGAGCAGTACTTC. This sequence encodes CASSGGLGFSYEQYF. The J gene is TRBJ2-7, the V gene TRBV9; weak D call: TRBD2 (6 bases). V lost 3 bases and J lost 1, with 14 bases in between. Germline V gene lookup returns CDR1 SGDLS and CDR2 YYNGEE. The CDR3 covers 15 residues. Based on the CDR3 plus reference TRBV9 and TRBJ2-7, the full variable domain is DSGVTQTPKHLITATGQRVTLRCSPRSGDLSVYWYQQSLDQGLQFLIQYYNGEERAKGNILERFSAQQFPDLHSELNLSSLELGDSALYFCASSGGLGFSYEQYFGPGTRLTVT.

V gene TRBV7-3 combines with J gene TRBJ1-2; no clear D gene. Looked up from germline, CDR1 is SGHTA and CDR2 is FQGTGA. The CDR3 consists of 16 residues. Trimming stripped 0 bases from V and 4 bases from J, with 15 bases between. The CDR3 region has the DNA TGTGCCAGCAGCTTAACGGGCAGGTCTCCAGCCTATGGCTACACCTTC. Its protein product is CASSLTGRSPAYGYTF.

This clonotype was seen at least ten times. The rearrangement joins TRBV7-9 to TRBJ1-4; maybe TRBD1 (5 bases). V lost 4 bases and J lost 6, with 12 bases in between. The CDR3 runs 14 residues. Looked up from germline, CDR1 is SEHNR and CDR2 is FQNEAQ (reference sequence). The CDR3, as DNA: TGTGCCAGCAGCTCTGCCCCGGGGGATGAAAAACTGTTTTTT. This encodes CASSSAPGDEKLFF.

J is TRBJ2-1 and V is TRBV6-2 or TRBV6-3, with D possibly being TRBD1 (6 bases). Per germline, CDR1 MNHEY and CDR2 SVGEGT. The CDR3 extends over 21 amino acids. V shed 2 bases and J shed 5 bases, with 31 bases lying between them. CDR3 sequence reads: CASSYPRGTGLGGIPNNEQFF. In nucleotides, the CDR3 is TGTGCCAGCAGTTACCCCCGGGGCACAGGGCTCGGTGGTATTCCTAACAATGAGCAGTTCTTC.

Comments on this clonotype: This sequence may be a read error, since a much larger clone differs from it by one base. In DNA, the CDR3 is TGTGCCAGCAGTGGCTTAGCGGGAGGTAAAGATACGCAGTATTTT. Its translation: CASSGLAGGKDTQYF. V and J are TRBV6-1 and TRBJ2-3; 10 bases agree with TRBD2. This CDR3 has 15 amino acids. V gave up 4 bases and J gave up 5 bases; unmatched junction bases: 6. CDR1 is MNHNS, CDR2 SASEGT, per germline.

This clonotype is medium-sized within its sample. V gene TRBV10-3 combines with J gene TRBJ2-2; D perhaps matches TRBD2 (5 bases). There are 16 residues in the CDR3. Trimming pared 7 bases from V and 0 bases from J, leaving 15 bases between. Germline V CDR1 and CDR2: ENHRY, SYGVKD. CDR3 bases: TGTGCCATCACGGCTGGCGTGGACTCGAACACCGGGGAGCTGTTTTTT. This sequence encodes CAITAGVDSNTGELFF.

This chain uses TRBV29-1 with TRBJ2-7, with D possibly matching TRBD1 (6 bases). CDR1 and CDR2 (germline): SQVTM, ANQGSEA. The CDR3 extends over 15 amino acids. Trimming stripped 6 bases from V and 0 bases from J, with 18 bases between. Written as DNA, the CDR3 is TGCAGCGTGAGACCGGGACACCTAAACTCCTACGAGCAGTACTTC. Translating it yields CSVRPGHLNSYEQYF.

This clonotype has at least ten counts. This CDR3 is CASSVQTYEQYF. In DNA, the CDR3 is TGTGCCAGCAGTGTCCAAACCTACGAGCAGTACTTC. The chain uses TRBV6-1 and TRBJ2-7; the D is unclear. Trimming removed 4 bases at V and 2 bases at J, with 6 bases between. Germline V gives CDR1 MNHNS, CDR2 SASEGT. The CDR3 spans 12 residues.